This T cell receptor beta chain was identified during a study of breast tumors, draining lymph nodes, adjacent tissues. Study-wide points: Data only fit, rather than demonstrated, lymph node origin of most tumor T cells. Compared with basal-like, luminal-like tumors shared significantly more repertoire with nontumor tissue. Tumor TCR diversity was below lymph nodes but above nontumor tissue. Findings are consistent with lymph node origin and intratumoral expansion of most tumor T cells.

Samples came from axillary lymph nodes draining the breast cancer. TCRdb reprocessed the multiplex PCR reads via MiXCR and lists one record per CDR3 protein. The repertoire holds some 170,000 distinct CDR3 sequences, with more than 25% as singletons. This clonotype was counted ten times or more. Its antigen is as yet unknown. Since a much larger clone is just one base distant, this may be a read error. Trimming cost V 0 bases and J 10 bases; bases outside gene matches: 14. CDR1 SGHTA and CDR2 FQGNSA come from the germline V gene. This CDR3 has 17 residues. The sample consisted of axillary lymph node tissue. The clonotype originates from a female donor with breast cancer. Some clones in this sample may be carry-over from other donors' samples. The chain links TRBV7-2 to TRBJ2-3; 9 bases match TRBD2. CDR3: CASSLAAGGRALDPQYF. The CDR3 region has the DNA TGTGCCAGCAGCTTAGCGGCAGGCGGGAGGGCCTTGGATCCGCAGTATTTT.